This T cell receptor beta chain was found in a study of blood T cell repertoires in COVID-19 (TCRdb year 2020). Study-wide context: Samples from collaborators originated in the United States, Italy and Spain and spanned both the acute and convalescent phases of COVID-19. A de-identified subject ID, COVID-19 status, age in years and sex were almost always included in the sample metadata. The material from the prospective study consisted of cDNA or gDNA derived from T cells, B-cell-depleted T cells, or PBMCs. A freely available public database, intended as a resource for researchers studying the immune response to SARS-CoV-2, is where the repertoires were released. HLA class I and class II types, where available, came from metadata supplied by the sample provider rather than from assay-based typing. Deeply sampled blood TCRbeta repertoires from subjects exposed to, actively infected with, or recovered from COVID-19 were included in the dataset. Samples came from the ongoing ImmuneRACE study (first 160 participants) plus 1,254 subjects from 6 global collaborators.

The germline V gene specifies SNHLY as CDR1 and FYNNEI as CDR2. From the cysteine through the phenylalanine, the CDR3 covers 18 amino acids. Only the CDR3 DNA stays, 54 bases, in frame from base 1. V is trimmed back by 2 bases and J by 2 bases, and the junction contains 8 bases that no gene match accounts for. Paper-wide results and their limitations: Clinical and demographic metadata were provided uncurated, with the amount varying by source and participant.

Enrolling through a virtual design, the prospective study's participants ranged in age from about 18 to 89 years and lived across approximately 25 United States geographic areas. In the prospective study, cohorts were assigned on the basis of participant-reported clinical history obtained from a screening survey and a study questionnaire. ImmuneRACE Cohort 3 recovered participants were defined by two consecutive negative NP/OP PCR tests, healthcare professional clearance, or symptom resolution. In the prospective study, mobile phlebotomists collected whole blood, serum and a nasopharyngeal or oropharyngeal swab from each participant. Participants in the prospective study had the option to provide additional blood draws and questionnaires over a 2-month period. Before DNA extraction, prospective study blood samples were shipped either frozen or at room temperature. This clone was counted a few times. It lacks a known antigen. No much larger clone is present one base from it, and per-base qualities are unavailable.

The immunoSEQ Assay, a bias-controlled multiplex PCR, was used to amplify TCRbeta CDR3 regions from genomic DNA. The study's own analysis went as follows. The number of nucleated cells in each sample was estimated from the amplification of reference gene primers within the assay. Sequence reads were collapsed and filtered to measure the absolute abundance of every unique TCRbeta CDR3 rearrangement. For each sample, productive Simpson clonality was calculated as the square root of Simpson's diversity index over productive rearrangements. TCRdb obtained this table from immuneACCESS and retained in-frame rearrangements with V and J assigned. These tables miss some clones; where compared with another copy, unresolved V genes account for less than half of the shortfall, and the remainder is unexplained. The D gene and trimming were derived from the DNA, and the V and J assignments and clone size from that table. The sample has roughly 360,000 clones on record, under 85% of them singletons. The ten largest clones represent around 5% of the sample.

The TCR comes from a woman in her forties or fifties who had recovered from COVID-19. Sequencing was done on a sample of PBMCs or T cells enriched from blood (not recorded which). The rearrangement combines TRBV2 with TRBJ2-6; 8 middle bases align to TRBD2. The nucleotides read TGTGCCAGCAGTGAACACCGAAGCGGGAGAACTGGGGCCAACGTCCTGACTTTC. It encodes CASSEHRSGRTGANVLTF.